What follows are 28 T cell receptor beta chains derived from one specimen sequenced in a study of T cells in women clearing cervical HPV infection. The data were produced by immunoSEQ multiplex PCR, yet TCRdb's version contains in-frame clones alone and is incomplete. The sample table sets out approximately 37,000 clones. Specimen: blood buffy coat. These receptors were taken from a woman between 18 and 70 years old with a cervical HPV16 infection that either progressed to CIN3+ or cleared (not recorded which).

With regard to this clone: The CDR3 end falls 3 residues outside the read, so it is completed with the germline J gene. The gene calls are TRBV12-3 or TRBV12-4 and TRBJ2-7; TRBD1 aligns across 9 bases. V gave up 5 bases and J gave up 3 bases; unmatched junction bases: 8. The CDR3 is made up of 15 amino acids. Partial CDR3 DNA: TGTGCCAGCAGTCGCCAGACAGGGGGGAACTACGAG. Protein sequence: CASSRQTGGNYE. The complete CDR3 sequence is CASSRQTGGNYEQYF.

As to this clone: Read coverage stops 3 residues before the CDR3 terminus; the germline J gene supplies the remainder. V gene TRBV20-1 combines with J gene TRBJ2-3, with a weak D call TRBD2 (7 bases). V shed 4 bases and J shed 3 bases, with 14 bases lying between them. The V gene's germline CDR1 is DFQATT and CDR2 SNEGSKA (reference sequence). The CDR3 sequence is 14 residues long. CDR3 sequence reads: CSATGGGGTDTQYF. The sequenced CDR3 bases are TGCAGTGCTACTGGGGGAGGGGGAACAGATACG.

The CDR3 protein is CSVVRYEGQGGGAQYF. CDR3 bases read: TGCAGCGTTGTTCGCTATGAGGGACAGGGAGGGGGAGCG. The chain has TRBV29-1 and TRBJ2-3; 9 bases fit TRBD1. The CDR3 is cut off 3 residues early in the read; its end comes from the germline J gene. The CDR3 consists of 16 residues. Germline CDR1 and CDR2: SQVTM and ANQGSEA.

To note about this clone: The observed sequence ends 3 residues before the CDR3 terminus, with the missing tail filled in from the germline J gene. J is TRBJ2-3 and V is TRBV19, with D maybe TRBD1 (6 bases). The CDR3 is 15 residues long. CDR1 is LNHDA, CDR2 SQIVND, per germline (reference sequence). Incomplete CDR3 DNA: TGTGCCAGTAGTGTGCTCAGGGGAAGTGGTCAGCCG. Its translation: CASSVLRGSGQP. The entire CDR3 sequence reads CASSVLRGSGQPQYF.

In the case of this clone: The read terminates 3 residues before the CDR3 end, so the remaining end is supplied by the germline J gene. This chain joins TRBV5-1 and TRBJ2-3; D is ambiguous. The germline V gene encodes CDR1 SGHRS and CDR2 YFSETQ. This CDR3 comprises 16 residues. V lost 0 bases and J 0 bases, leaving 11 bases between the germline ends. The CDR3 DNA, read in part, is TGCGCCAGCAGCTTGGAAGGCTTTCATAGCACAGATACG. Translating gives CASSLEGFHSTDT. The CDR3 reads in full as CASSLEGFHSTDTQYF.

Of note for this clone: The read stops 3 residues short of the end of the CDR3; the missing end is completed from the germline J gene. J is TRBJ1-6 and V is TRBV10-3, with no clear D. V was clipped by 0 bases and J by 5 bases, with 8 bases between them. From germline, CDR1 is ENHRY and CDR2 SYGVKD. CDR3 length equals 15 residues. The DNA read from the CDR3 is TGTGCCATCAGTGAGTCGACTTCAGATAATTCACCC. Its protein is CAISESTSDNSP. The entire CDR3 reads CAISESTSDNSPLHF.

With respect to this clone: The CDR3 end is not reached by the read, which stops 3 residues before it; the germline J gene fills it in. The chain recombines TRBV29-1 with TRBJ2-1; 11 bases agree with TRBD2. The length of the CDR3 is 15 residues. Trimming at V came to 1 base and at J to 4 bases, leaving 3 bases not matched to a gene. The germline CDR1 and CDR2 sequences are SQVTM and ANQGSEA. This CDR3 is CSVEVAGGRYNEQFF. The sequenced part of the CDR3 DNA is TGCAGCGTTGAAGTAGCGGGGGGGAGATACAATGAG.

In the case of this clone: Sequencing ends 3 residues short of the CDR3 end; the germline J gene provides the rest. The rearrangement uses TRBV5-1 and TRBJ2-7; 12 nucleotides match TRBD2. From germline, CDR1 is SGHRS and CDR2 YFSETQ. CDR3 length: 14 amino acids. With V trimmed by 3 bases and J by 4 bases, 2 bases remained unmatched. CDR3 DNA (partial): TGCGCCAGCAGCTACGGACTAGCGGGGTACGAG. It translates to CASSYGLAGYE. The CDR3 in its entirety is CASSYGLAGYEQYF.

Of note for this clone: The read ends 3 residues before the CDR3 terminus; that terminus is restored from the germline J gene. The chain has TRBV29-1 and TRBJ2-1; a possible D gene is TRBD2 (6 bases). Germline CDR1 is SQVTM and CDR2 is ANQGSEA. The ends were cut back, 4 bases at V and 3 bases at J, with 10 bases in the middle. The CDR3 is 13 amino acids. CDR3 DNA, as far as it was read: TGCAGCGTTGTTGGCGGGATCTACAATGAG. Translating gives CSVVGGIYNE. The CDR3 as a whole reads CSVVGGIYNEQFF.

CDR3 protein: CSAPGTSGSDTQYF. The sequenced CDR3 bases are TGCAGTGCTCCAGGGACTAGCGGGTCAGATACG. The V call is TRBV20-1, the J call TRBJ2-3; 12 nucleotides match TRBD2. Read coverage stops 3 residues before the CDR3 terminus; the germline J gene supplies the remainder. The CDR3 extends over 14 amino acids. The V and J ends lost 5 bases and 4 bases, in that order; junction bases with no gene match: 4. The germline V gene has CDR1 DFQATT and CDR2 SNEGSKA (reference sequence).

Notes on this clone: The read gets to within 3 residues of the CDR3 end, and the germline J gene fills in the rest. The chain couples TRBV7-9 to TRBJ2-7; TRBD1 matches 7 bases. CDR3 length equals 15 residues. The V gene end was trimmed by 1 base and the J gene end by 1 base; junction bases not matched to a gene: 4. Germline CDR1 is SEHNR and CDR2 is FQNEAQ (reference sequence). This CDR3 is CASSLGGRGSYEQYF. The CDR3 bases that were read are TGTGCCAGCAGCTTAGGGGGCAGGGGGTCCTACGAG. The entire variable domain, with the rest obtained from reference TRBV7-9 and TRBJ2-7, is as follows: DTGVSQNPRHKITKRGQNVTFRCDPISEHNRLYWYRQTLGQGPEFLTYFQNEAQLEKSRLLSDRFSAERPKGSFSTLEIQRTEQGDSAMYLCASSLGGRGSYEQYFGPGTRLTVT.

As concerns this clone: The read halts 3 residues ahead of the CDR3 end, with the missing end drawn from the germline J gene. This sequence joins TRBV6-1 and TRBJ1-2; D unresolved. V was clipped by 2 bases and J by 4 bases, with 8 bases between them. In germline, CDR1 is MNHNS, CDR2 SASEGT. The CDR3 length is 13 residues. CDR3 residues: CASSENTSYGYTF. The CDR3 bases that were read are TGTGCCAGCAGTGAAAACACCAGCTATGGC.

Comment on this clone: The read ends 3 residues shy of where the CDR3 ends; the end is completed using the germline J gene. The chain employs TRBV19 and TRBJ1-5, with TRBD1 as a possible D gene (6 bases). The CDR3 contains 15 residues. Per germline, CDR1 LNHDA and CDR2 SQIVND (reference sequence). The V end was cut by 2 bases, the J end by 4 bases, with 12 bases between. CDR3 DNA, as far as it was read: TGTGCCAGTAGTATATCAGGGGCCCAGAATCAGCCC. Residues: CASSISGAQNQP. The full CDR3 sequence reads CASSISGAQNQPQHF.

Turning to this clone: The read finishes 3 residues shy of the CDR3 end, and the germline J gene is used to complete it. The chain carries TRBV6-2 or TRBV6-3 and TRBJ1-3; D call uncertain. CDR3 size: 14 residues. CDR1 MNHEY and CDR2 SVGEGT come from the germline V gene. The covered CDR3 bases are TGTGCCAGCAGTTACTCCACTCTATCTACGAGC. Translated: CASSYSTLSTS. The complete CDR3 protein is CASSYSTLSTSIYF.

The covered CDR3 bases are TGCAGTGCCTCCGACAGGGCCCGCCTTGAA. Translating it yields CSASDRARLE. From start to end, the CDR3 is CSASDRARLEAFF. The chain has TRBV20-1 and TRBJ1-1, with 7 bases identical to TRBD1. The sequenced fragment ends 3 residues before the CDR3 boundary, so the rest is inferred from the germline J gene. The length of the CDR3 is 13 residues. CDR1 DFQATT and CDR2 SNEGSKA come from the germline V gene (reference sequence). V trimming: 6 bases; J trimming: 7 bases; junction bases outside the gene matches: 11.

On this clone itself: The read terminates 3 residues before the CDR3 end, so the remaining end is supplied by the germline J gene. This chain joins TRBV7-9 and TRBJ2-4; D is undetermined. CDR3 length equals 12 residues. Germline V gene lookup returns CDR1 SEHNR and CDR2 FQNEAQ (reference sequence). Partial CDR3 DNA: TGTGCCAGCAGCCTTGGCCCTTATGGT. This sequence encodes CASSLGPYG. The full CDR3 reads CASSLGPYGQYF.

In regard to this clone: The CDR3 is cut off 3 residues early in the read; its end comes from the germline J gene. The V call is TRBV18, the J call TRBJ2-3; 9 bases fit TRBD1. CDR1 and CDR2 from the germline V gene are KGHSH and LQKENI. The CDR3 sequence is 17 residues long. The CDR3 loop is CASSPNYGTGNNQPQYF. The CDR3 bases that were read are TGTGCCAGCTCACCGAACTACGGGACAGGGAACAATCAGCCG.

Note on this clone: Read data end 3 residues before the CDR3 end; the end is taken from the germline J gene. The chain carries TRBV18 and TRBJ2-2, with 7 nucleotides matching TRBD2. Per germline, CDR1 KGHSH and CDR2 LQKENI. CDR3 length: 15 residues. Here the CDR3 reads CASSPAAGRGEKLFF. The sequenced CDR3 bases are TGTGCCAGCTCACCGGCGGCAGGGAGGGGCGAAAAG.

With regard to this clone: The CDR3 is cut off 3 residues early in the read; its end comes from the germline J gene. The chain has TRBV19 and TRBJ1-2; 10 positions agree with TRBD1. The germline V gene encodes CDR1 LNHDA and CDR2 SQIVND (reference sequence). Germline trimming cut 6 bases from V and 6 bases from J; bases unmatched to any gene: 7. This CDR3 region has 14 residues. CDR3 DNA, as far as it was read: TGTGCCAGTAGCACTGCCGGGACAGGGGATGGC. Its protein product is CASSTAGTGDG. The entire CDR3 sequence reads CASSTAGTGDGYTF. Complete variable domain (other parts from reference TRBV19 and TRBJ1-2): DGGITQSPKYLFRKEGQNVTLSCEQNLNHDAMYWYRQDPGQGLRLIYYSQIVNDFQKGDIAEGYSVSREKKESFPLTVTSAQKNPTAFYLCASSTAGTGDGYTFGSGTRLTVV.

CDR3 bases read: TGTGCCAGCAGACTAGCGGGAGCCTACGAG. Its protein is CASRLAGAYE. The full CDR3 protein is CASRLAGAYEQYF. The chain combines TRBV14 with TRBJ2-7; TRBD2 agrees at 11 bases. The read gets to within 3 residues of the CDR3 end, and the germline J gene fills in the rest. Per the germline V gene, CDR1 is SGHDN and CDR2 is FVKESK. The CDR3 is made up of 13 amino acids. Unmatched junction bases numbered 0, after V lost 6 bases and J lost 2 bases.

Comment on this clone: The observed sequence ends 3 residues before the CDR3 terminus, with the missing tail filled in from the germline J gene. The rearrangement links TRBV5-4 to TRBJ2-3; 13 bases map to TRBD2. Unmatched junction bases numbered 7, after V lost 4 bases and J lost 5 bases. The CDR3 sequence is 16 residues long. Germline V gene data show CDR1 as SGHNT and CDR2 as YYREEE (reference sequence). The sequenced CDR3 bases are TGTGCCAGCAGCGTGGGGACTAGCGGGATATTAGATACG. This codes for CASSVGTSGILDT. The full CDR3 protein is CASSVGTSGILDTQYF.

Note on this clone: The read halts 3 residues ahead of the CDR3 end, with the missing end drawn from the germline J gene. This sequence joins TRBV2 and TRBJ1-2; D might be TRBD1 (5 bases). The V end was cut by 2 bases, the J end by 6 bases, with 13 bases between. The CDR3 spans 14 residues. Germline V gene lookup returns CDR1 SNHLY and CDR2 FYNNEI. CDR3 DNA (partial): TGTGCCAGCAGTGAAATGAGAGGGGAGAATGGC. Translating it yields CASSEMRGENG. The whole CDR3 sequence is CASSEMRGENGYTF.

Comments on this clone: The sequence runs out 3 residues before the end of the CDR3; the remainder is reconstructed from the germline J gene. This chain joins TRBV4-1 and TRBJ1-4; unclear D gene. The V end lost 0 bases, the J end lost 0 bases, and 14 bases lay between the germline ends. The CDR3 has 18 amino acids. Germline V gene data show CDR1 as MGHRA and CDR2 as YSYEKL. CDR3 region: CASSQDWVRAATNEKLFF. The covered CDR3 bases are TGCGCCAGCAGCCAAGATTGGGTTAGGGCTGCAACTAATGAAAAA.

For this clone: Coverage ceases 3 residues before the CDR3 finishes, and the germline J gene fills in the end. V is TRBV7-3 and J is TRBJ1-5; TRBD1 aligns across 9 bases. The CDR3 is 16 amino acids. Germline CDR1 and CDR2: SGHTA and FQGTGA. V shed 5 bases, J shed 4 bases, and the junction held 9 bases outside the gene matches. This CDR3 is CASSPARTGANQPQHF. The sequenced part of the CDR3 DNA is TGTGCCAGCAGCCCGGCCCGGACAGGGGCAAATCAGCCC. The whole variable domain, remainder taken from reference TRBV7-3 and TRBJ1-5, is GAGVSQTPSNKVTEKGKYVELRCDPISGHTALYWYRQSLGQGPEFLIYFQGTGAADDSGLPNDRFFAVRPEGSVSTLKIQRTERGDSAVYLCASSPARTGANQPQHFGDGTRLSIL.

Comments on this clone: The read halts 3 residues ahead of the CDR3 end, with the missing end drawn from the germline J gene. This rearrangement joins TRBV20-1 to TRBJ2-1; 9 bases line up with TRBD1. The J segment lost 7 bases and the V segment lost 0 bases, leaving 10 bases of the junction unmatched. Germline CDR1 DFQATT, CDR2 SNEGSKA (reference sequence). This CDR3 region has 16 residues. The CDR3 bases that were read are TGCAGTGCTAGAGATGGGGACAGGGCGTGGGGAAATGAG. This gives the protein CSARDGDRAWGNE. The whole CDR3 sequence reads CSARDGDRAWGNEQFF.

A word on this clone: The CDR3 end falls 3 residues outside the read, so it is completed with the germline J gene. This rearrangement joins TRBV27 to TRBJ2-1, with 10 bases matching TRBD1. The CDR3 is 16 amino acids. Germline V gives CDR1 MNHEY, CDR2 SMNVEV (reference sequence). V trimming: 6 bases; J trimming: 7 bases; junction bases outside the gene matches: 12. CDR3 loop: CASRPKGQGQLNEQFF. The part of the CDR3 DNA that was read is TGTGCCAGCAGACCCAAGGGACAGGGGCAATTAAATGAG.

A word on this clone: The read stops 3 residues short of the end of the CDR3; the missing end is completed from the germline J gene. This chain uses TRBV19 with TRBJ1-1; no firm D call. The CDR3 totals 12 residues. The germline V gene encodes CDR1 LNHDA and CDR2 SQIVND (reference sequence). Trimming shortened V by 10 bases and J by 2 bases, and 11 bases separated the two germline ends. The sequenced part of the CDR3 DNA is TGTGCCACGCGGAGAGGAAACACTGAA. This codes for CATRRGNTE. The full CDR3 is CATRRGNTEAFF. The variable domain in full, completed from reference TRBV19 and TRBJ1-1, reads DGGITQSPKYLFRKEGQNVTLSCEQNLNHDAMYWYRQDPGQGLRLIYYSQIVNDFQKGDIAEGYSVSREKKESFPLTVTSAQKNPTAFYLCATRRGNTEAFFGQGTRLTVV.

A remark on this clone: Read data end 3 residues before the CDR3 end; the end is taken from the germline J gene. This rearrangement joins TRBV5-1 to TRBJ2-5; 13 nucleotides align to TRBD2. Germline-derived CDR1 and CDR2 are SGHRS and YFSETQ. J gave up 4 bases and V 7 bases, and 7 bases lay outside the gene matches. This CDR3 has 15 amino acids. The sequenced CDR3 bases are TGCGCCAGCGGCCGGACTAGCGGGAGTTTAGAGACC. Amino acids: CASGRTSGSLET. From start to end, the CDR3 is CASGRTSGSLETQYF.